The entry below gives a single T cell receptor (beta chain) sequence along with its context. The data were produced by immunoSEQ multiplex PCR, yet TCRdb's version contains in-frame clones alone and is incomplete. The sample includes 140,000 to 150,000 clones, 75% to 85% of them seen just once. This sample was included in a study of blood T cell repertoires in COVID-19. CDR3 length: 15 residues. Germline CDR1 and CDR2: SGHVS and FQNEAQ. Trimming removed 5 bases from V and 2 bases from J; junction bases left unmatched: 6. The rearrangement joins TRBV7-8 to TRBJ1-5, with TRBD1 matching 7 bases. This receptor was obtained from a man aged 55 to 70 with active or convalescent COVID-19. Source material: peripheral blood. The CDR3 DNA sequence: TGTGCCAGCAGCCCCAGACAGGGTGGCAATCAGCCCCAGCATTTT. Its protein is CASSPRQGGNQPQHF.